The clone carrying this T cell receptor beta chain has only a few counts. These data are taken from a study of blood T cell repertoires in COVID-19. Overall study context: The analysed material was cDNA or gDNA that came from T cells, B-cell-depleted T cells, or PBMCs.

Germline V gives CDR1 MDHEN, CDR2 SYDVKM. Between the trimmed V and J ends, which lost 10 bases and 7 bases, there was a span of 20 bases. CDR3 length: 14 residues. Authors' processing steps: From reference gene primer amplification, estimates of nucleated cell counts were derived. The method was immunoSEQ multiplex PCR; TCRdb's version includes in-frame clones alone and lacks a portion of them. D and trimming come from the DNA, and the V and J calls and clone size come from that table. The table shows 200,000 to 300,000 clones, with around 87% occurring only once. Specimen: peripheral blood. The chain employs TRBV28 and TRBJ1-5; possible D gene TRBD1, 6 bases. This TCR was recovered from a woman aged 45 to 65 with acute or convalescent COVID-19. CDR3 DNA: TGTGCCACCCGGACAGTGGGTGATGGCCAGCCCCAGCATTTT. Encoded protein: CATRTVGDGQPQHF.